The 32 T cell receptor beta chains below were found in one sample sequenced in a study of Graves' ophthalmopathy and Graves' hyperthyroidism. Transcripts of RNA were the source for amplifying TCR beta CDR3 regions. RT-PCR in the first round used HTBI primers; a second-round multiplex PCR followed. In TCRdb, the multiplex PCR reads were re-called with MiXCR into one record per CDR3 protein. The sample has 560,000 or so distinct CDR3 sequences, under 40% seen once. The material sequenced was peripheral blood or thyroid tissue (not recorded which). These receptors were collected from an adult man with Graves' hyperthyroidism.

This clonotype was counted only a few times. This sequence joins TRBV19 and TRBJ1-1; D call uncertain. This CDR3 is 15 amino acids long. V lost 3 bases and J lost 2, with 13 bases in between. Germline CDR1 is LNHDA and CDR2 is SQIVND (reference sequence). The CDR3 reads CASSILGRGNTEAFF. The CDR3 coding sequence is TGTGCCAGTAGTATCCTCGGCAGAGGTAACACTGAAGCTTTCTTT.

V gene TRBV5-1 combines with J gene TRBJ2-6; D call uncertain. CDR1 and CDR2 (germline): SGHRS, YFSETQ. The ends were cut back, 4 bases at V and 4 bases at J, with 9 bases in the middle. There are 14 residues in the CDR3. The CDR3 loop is CASSPMTGANVLTF. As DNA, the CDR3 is TGCGCCAGCAGCCCGATGACAGGGGCCAACGTCCTGACTTTC.

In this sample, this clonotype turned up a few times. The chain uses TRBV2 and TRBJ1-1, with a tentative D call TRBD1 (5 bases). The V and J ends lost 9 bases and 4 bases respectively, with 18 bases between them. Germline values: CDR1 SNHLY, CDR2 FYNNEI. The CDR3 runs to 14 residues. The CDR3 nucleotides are TGTGCCAGTCATGTAGTCCGCCAGGGCACTGAAGCTTTCTTT. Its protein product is CASHVVRQGTEAFF.

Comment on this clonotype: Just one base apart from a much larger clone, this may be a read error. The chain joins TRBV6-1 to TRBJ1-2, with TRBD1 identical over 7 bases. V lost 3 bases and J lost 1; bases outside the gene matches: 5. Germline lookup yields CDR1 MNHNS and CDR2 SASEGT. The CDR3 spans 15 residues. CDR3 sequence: CASSDRTGDNYGYTF. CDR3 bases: TGTGCCAGCAGTGATCGGACAGGAGATAACTATGGCTACACCTTC.

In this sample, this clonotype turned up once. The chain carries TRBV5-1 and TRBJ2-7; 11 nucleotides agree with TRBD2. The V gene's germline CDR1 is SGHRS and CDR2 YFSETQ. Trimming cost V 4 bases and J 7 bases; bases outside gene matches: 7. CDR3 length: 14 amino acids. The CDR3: CASSGGLAVNEQYF. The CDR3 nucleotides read TGCGCCAGCAGCGGGGGACTAGCGGTCAATGAGCAGTACTTC.

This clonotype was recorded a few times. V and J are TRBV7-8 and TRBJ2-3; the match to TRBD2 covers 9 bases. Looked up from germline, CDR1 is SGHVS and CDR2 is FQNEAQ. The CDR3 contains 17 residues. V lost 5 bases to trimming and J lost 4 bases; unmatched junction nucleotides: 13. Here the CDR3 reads CASSARLAASRADTQYF. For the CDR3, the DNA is TGTGCCAGCAGCGCCCGACTAGCGGCCTCTCGGGCAGATACGCAGTATTTT.

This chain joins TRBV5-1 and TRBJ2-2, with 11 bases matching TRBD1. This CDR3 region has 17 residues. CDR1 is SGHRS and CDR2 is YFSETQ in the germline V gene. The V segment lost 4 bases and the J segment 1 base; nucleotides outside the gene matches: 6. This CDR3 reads CASSPWDRGRNTGELFF. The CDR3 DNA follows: TGCGCCAGCAGCCCGTGGGACAGGGGGAGGAACACCGGGGAGCTGTTTTTT.

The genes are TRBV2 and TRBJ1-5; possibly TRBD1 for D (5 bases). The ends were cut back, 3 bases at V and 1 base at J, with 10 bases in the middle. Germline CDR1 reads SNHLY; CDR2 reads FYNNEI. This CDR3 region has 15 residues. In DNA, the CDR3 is TGTGCCAGCAGTGACTCACCAGGGAGCAATCAGCCCCAGCATTTT. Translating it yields CASSDSPGSNQPQHF.

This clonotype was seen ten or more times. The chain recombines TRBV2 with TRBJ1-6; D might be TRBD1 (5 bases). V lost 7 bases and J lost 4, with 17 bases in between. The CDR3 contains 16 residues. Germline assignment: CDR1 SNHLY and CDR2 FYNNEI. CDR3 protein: CASKATALSYNSPLHF. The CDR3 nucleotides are TGTGCCAGCAAGGCGACAGCCTTGTCTTATAATTCACCCCTCCACTTT. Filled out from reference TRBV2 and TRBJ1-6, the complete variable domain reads EPEVTQTPSHQVTQMGQEVILRCVPISNHLYFYWYRQILGQKVEFLVSFYNNEISEKSEIFDDQFSVERPDGSNFTLKIRSTKLEDSAMYFCASKATALSYNSPLHFGNGTRLTVT.

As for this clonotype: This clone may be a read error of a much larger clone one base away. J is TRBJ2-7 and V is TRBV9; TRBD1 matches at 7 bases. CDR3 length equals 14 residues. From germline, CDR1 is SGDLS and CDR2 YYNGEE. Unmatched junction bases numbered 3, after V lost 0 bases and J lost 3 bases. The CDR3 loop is CASSVGDRGYEQYF. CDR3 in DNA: TGTGCCAGCAGCGTAGGGGACAGAGGCTACGAGCAGTACTTC.

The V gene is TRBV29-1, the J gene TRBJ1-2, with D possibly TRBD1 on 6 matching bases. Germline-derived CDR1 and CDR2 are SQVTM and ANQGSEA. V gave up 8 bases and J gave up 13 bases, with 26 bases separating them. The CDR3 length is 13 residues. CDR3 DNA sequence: TGCAGCAGTTTAGGGGGGAATTTAGGGCACTGCACCTTC. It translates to CSSLGGNLGHCTF.

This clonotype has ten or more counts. The chain's CDR3 is CASSQVMRLEAFF. CDR3 coding DNA: TGCGCCAGCAGCCAAGTCATGAGGTTGGAGGCTTTCTTT. The chain combines TRBV4-1 with TRBJ1-1; no definite D call. The V gene's germline CDR1 is MGHRA and CDR2 YSYEKL. The V gene lost 1 base and the J gene lost 11 bases, with 14 bases spanning the gap. CDR3 size: 13 residues.

CDR3 sequence: CSATRGTDTQYF. The CDR3 DNA follows: TGCAGTGCAACCAGGGGTACGGATACGCAGTATTTT. The chain couples TRBV20-1 to TRBJ2-3, with a tentative D call TRBD1 (6 bases). Per the germline V gene, CDR1 is DFQATT and CDR2 is SNEGSKA (reference sequence). This CDR3 has 12 amino acids. Trimming took off 6 bases at V and 6 bases at J, with 13 bases between the two ends.

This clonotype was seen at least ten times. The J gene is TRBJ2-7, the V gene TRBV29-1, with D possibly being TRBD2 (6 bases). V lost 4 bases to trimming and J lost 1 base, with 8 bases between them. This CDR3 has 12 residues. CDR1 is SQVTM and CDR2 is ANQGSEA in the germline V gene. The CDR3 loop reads CSVAEGSYEQYF. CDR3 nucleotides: TGCAGCGTTGCGGAGGGTTCCTACGAGCAGTACTTC.

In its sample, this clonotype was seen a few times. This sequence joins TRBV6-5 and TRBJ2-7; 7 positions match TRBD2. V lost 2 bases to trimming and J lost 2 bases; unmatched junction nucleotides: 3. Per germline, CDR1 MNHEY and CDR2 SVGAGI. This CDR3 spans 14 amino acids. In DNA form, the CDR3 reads TGTGCCAGCAGTTACGGGCGGGAGACCTACGAGCAGTACTTC. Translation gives CASSYGRETYEQYF.

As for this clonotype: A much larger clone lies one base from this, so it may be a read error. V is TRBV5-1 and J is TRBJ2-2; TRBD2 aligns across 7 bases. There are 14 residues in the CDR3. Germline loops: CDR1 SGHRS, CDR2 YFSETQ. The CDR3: CVSSIWTSTGELFF. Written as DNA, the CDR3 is TGTGTCAGCAGCATCTGGACTAGTACCGGGGAGCTGTTTTTT.

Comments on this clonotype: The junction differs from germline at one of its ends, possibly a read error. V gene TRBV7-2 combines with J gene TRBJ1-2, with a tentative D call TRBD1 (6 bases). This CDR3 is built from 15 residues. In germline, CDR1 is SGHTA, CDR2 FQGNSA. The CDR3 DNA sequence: TGCGCCAGCAGCGACTCGGCGGGGGCCTACTATGGCTACACCTTC. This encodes CASSDSAGAYYGYTF.

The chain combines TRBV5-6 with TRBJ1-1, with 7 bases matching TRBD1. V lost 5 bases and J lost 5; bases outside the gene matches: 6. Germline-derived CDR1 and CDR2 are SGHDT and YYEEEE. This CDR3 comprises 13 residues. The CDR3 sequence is CASREGAGTEAFF. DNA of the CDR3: TGTGCCAGCAGAGAGGGGGCTGGGACTGAAGCTTTCTTT.

CDR3 amino acids: CASSLTTGTGDYEQYF. In nucleotides, the CDR3 is TGTGCCAGCAGCCTAACCACCGGGACAGGGGACTACGAGCAGTACTTC. The chain joins TRBV7-2 to TRBJ2-7; 10 positions match TRBD1. V trimming: 5 bases; J trimming: 3 bases; junction bases outside the gene matches: 10. Germline values: CDR1 SGHTA, CDR2 FQGNSA. This CDR3 has 16 amino acids.

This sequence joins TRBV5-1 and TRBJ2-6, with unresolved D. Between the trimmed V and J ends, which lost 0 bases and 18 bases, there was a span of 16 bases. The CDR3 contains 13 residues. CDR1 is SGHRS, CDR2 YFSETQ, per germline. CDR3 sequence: CASSLDSGLPETF. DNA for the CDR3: TGCGCCAGCAGCTTGGATAGTGGGCTTCCTGAGACTTTC.

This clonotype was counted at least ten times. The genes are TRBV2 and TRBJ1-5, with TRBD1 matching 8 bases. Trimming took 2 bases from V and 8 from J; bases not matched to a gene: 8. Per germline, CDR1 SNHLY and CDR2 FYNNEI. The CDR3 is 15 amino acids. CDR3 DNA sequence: TGTGCCAGCAGTGAACCGCGGACAGGGTCAAAGCCCCAGCATTTT. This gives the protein CASSEPRTGSKPQHF.

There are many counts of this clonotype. This CDR3 is CASSDGQGYYEKLFF. CDR3 DNA: TGTGCCAGCAGCGACGGACAGGGGTATTACGAAAAACTGTTTTTT. The V gene is TRBV7-8, the J gene TRBJ1-4; 9 nucleotides align to TRBD1. Trimming removed 5 bases from V and 8 bases from J; junction bases left unmatched: 9. The CDR3 spans 15 residues. The germline V gene has CDR1 SGHVS and CDR2 FQNEAQ. The variable domain in full, with the rest retrieved from reference TRBV7-8 and TRBJ1-4, is GAGVSQSPRYKVAKRGQDVALRCDPISGHVSLFWYQQALGQGPEFLTYFQNEAQLDKSGLPSDRFFAERPEGSVSTLKIQRTQQEDSAVYLCASSDGQGYYEKLFFGSGTQLSVL.

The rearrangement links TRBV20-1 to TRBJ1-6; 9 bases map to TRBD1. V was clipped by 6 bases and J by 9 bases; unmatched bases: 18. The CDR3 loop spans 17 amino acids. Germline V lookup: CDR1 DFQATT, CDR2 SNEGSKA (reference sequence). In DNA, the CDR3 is TGCAGTGCCCTCGGGACAGGGACCATCTCTGGAGGTTCACCCCTCCACTTT. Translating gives CSALGTGTISGGSPLHF.

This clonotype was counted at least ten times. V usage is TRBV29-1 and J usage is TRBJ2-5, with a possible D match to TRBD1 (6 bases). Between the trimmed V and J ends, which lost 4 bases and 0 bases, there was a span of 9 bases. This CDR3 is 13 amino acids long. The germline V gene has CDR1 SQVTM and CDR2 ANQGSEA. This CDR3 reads CSVGWTDQETQYF. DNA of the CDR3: TGCAGCGTTGGTTGGACAGACCAAGAGACCCAGTACTTC. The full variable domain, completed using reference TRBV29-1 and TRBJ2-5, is SAVISQKPSRDICQRGTSLTIQCQVDSQVTMMFWYRQQPGQSLTLIATANQGSEATYESGFVIDKFPISRPNLTFSTLTVSNMSPEDSSIYLCSVGWTDQETQYFGPGTRLLVL.

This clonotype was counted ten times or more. The CDR3 nucleotides read TGTGCTAGTGCGGCTAGAGTAGGCCCCAAGGAGACCCAGTACTTC. Its protein product is CASAARVGPKETQYF. The V gene is TRBV12-5, the J gene TRBJ2-5, with D unresolved. V lost 7 bases to trimming and J lost 5 bases, with 20 bases between them. This CDR3 region has 15 residues. Germline V lookup: CDR1 LGHNT, CDR2 FRNRAP. The variable domain in full, with the rest retrieved from reference TRBV12-5 and TRBJ2-5, is DARVTQTPRHKVTEMGQEVTMRCQPILGHNTVFWYRQTMMQGLELLAYFRNRAPLDDSGMPKDRFSAEMPDATLATLKIQPSEPRDSAVYFCASAARVGPKETQYFGPGTRLLVL.

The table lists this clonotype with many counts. The DNA for the CDR3 is TGTGCCAGCAGTGAACTTAGACAGGGGGCGAGTAAAGCTTTCTTT. Protein product: CASSELRQGASKAFF. The chain has TRBV25-1 and TRBJ1-1; 10 nucleotides align to TRBD1. The CDR3 is 15 residues long. Trimming at V came to 2 bases and at J to 9 bases, leaving 9 bases not matched to a gene. In germline, CDR1 is MGHDK, CDR2 SYGVNS.

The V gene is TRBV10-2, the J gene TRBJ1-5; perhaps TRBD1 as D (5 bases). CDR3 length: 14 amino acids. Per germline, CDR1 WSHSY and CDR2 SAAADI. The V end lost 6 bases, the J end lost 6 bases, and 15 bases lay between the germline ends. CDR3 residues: CASSSAGRGQPQHF. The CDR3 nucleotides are TGCGCCAGCAGCTCGGCGGGGCGCGGTCAGCCCCAGCATTTT.

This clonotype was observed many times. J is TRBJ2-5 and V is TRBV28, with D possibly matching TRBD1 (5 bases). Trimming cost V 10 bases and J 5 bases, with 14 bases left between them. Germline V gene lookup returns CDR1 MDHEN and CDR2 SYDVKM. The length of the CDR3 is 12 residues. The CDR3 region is CATVDSLETQYF. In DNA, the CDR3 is TGTGCCACCGTAGACAGTTTGGAGACCCAGTACTTC.

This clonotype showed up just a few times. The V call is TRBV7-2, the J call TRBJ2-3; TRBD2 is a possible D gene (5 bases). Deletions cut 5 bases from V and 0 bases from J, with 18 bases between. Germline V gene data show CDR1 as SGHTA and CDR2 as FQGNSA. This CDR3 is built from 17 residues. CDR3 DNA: TGTGCCAGCAGCCCCCACGAACTAGGGCTTAGCACAGATACGCAGTATTTT. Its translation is CASSPHELGLSTDTQYF.

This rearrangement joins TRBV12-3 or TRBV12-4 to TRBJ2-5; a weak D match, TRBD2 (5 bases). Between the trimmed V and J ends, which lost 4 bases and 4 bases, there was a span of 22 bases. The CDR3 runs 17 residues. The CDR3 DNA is TGTGCCAGCAGTTACTCAAGGAGGAGAACATATGGAGAGACCCAGTACTTC. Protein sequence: CASSYSRRRTYGETQYF.

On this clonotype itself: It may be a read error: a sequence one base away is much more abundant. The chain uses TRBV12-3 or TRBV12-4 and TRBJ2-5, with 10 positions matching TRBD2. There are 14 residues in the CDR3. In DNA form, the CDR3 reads TGTGCCAGCAGCCATAGCGGGGGGCAGAAGACCCGGTACTTC. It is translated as CASSHSGGQKTRYF.

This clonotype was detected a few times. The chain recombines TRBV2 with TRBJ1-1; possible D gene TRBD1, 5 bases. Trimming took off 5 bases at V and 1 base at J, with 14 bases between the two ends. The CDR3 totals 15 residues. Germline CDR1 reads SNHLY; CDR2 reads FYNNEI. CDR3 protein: CASSFAGQGNTEAFF. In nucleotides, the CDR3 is TGTGCCAGCAGTTTTGCGGGGCAGGGGAACACTGAAGCTTTCTTT.